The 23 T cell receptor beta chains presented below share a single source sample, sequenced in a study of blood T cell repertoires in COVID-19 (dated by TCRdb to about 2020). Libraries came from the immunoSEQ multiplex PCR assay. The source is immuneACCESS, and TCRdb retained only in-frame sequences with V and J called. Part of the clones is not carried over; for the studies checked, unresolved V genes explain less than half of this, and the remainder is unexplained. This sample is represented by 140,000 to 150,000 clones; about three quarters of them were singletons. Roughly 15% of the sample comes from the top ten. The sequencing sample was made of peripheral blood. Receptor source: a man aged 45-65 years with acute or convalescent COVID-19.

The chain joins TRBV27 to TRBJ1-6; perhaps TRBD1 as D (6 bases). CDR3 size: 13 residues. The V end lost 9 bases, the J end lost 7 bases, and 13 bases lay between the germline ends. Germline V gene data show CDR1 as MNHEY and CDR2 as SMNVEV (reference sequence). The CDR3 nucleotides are TGTGCCAGTCAAATGAGGGGGAATTCACCCCTCCACTTT. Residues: CASQMRGNSPLHF.

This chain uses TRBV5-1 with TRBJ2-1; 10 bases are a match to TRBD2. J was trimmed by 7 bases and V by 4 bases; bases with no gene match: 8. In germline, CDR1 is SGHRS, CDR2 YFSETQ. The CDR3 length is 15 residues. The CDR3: CASSVERGGPNEQFF. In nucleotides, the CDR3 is TGCGCCAGCAGCGTGGAGCGGGGGGGCCCGAATGAGCAGTTCTTC.

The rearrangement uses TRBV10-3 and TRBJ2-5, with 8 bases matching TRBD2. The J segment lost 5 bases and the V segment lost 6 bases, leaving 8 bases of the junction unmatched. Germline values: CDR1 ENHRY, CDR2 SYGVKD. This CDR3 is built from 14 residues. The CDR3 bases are TGTGCCATCAGGGTCGCGGGGGGCCCGGAGACCCAGTACTTC. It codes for CAIRVAGGPETQYF.

The CDR3 DNA sequence: TGCAGCGCCCTACAGGGTAACTATGGCTACACCTTC. The encoded protein is CSALQGNYGYTF. The V gene is TRBV29-1, the J gene TRBJ1-2; D is possibly TRBD1 (6 bases). With 7 bases removed from V and 1 base from J, the gap between germline ends came to 10 bases. The CDR3 runs 12 residues. Germline values: CDR1 SQVTM, CDR2 ANQGSEA.

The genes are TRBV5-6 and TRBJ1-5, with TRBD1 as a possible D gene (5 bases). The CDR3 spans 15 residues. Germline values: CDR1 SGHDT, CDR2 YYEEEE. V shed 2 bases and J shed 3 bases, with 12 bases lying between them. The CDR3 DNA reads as TGTGCCAGCAGCTTCGGGGGTAGCAACAATCAGCCCCAGCATTTT. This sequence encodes CASSFGGSNNQPQHF. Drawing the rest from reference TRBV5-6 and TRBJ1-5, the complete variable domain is DAGVTQSPTHLIKTRGQQVTLRCSPKSGHDTVSWYQQALGQGPQFIFQYYEEEERQRGNFPDRFSGHQFPNYSSELNVNALLLGDSALYLCASSFGGSNNQPQHFGDGTRLSIL.

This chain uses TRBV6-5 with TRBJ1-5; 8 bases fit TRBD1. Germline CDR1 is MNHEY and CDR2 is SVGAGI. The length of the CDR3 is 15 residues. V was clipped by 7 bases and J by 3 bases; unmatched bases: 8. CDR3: CASTPGQEYNQPQHF. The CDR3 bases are TGTGCCAGCACCCCGGGACAGGAGTACAATCAGCCCCAGCATTTT.

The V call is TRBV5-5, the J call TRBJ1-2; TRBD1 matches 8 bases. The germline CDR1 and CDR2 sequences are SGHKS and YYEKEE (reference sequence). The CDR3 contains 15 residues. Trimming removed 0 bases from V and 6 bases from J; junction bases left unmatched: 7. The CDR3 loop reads CASSLDPRTGNGYTF. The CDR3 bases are TGTGCCAGCAGCTTGGACCCCAGGACAGGGAATGGCTACACCTTC.

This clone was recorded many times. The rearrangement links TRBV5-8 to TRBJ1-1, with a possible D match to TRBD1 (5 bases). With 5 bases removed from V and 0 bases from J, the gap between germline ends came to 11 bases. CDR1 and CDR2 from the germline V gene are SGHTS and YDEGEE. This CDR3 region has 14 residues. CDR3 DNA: TGTGCCAGCAGTTGGCCGGGGGTGAACACTGAAGCTTTCTTT. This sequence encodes CASSWPGVNTEAFF.

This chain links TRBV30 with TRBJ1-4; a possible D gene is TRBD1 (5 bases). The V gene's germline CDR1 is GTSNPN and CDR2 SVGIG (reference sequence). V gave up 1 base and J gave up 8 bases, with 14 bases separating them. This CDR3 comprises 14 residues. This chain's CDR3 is CAWSDGTWMEKLFF. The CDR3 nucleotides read TGTGCCTGGAGTGACGGGACTTGGATGGAAAAACTGTTTTTT.

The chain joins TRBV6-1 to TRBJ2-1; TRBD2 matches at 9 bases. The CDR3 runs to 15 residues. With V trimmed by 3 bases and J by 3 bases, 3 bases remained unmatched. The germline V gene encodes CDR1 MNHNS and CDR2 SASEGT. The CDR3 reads CASSERTSDYNEQFF. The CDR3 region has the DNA TGTGCCAGCAGTGAGCGGACTAGCGACTACAATGAGCAGTTCTTC.

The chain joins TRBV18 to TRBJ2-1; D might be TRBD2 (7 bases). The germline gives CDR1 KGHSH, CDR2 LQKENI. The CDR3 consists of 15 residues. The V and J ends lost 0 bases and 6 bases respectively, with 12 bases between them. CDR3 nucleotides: TGTGCCAGCTCACCACCCGGGGGGCCCGGCAATGAGCAGTTCTTC. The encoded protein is CASSPPGGPGNEQFF.

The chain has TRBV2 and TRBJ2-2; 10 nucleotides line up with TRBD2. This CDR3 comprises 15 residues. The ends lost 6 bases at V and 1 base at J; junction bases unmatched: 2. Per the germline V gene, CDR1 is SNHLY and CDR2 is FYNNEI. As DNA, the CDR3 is TGTGCCAGCAGGCCTAGCGGGGGGAACACCGGGGAGCTGTTTTTT. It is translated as CASRPSGGNTGELFF.

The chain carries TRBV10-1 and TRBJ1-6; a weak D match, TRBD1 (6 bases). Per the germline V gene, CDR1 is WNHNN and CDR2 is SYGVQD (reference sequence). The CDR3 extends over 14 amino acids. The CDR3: CALGPGVRNSPLHF. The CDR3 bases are TGCGCGCTAGGGCCAGGGGTTCGGAATTCACCCCTCCACTTT.

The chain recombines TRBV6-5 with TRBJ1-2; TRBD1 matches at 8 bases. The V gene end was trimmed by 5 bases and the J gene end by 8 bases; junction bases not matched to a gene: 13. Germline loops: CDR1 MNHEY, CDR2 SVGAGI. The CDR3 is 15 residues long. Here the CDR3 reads CASSTFWQGAGGYTF. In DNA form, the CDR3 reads TGTGCCAGCAGTACCTTCTGGCAGGGGGCAGGAGGCTACACCTTC.

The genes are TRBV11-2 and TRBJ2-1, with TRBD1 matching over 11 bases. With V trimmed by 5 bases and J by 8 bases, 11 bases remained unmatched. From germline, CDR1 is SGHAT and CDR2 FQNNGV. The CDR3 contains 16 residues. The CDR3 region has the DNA TGTGCCAGCAGCCCCCTCGCCGGGACAGGGGGGTATGAGCAGTTCTTC. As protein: CASSPLAGTGGYEQFF.

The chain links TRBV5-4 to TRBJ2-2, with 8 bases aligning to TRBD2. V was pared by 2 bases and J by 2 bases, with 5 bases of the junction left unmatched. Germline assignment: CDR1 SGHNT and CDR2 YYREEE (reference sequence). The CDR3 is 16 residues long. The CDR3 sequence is CASSFSGGLNTGELFF. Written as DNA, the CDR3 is TGTGCCAGCAGCTTCTCGGGGGGGCTTAACACCGGGGAGCTGTTTTTT.

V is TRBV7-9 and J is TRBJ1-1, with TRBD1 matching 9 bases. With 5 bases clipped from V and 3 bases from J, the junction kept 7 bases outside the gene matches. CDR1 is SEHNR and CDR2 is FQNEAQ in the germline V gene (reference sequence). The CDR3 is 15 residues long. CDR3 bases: TGTGCCAGCAGCCTAAAGGGACAGGGATACACTGAAGCTTTCTTT. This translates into CASSLKGQGYTEAFF.

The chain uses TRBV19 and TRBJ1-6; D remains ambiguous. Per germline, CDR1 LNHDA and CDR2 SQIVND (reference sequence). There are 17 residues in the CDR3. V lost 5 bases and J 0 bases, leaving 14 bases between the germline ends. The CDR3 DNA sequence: TGTGCCAGTAGTCCAAACACTGGGAGCTCCTATAATTCACCCCTCCACTTT. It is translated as CASSPNTGSSYNSPLHF.

Here the CDR3 DNA reads TGTGCCAGCAGTGAAAGGGACAAAGAGACCCAGTACTTC. This gives the protein CASSERDKETQYF. J is TRBJ2-5 and V is TRBV2, with D possibly matching TRBD1 (6 bases). Between the trimmed V and J ends, which lost 2 bases and 3 bases, there was a span of 7 bases. The CDR3 length is 13 residues. Germline V gives CDR1 SNHLY, CDR2 FYNNEI.

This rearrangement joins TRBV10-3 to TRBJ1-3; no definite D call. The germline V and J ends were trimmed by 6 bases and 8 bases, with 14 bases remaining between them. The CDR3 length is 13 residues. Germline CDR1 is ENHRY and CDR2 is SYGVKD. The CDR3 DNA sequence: TGTGCCATCAGATCCGGAGCGATGGACACCATATATTTT. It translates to CAIRSGAMDTIYF.

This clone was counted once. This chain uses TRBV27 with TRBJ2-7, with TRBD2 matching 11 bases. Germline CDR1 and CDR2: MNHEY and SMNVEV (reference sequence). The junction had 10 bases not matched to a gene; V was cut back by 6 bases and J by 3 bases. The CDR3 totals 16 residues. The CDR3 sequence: CASRISASGGYYEQYV. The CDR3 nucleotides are TGTGCCAGCAGGATTTCGGCTAGCGGGGGGTACTACGAGCAGTACGTC.

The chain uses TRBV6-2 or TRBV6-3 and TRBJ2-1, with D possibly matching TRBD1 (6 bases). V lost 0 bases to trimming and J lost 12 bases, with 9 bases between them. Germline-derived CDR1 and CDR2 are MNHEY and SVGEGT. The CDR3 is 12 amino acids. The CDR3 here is CASSYSGAVQFF. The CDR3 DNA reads TGTGCCAGCAGTTACTCGGGGGCAGTGCAGTTCTTC.

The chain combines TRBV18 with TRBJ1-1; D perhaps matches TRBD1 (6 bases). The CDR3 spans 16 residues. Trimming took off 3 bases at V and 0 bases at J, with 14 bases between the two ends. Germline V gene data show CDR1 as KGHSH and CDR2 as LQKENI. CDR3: CASSPGFGTLNTEAFF. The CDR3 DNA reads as TGTGCCAGCTCACCGGGATTTGGGACATTGAACACTGAAGCTTTCTTT.